These 7 T cell receptor beta chains were sequenced from one sample in a study of OX40 agonist ivuxolimab in advanced cancers. This table comes from immunoSEQ multiplex PCR, and its TCRdb copy is limited to in-frame clones, with some not included. The table has 81,000 or so clones, around 90% seen once. The source was CD4+ or CD8+ T cells sorted from blood, collected in a trial of the OX40 agonist ivuxolimab. All receptors come from an adult with an advanced solid tumor such as melanoma, head and neck, liver or kidney cancer.

On this clone itself: Other DNA sequences in this specimen translate into the identical CDR3. This chain joins TRBV18 and TRBJ2-7; 10 positions match TRBD1. Per the germline V gene, CDR1 is KGHSH and CDR2 is LQKENI. The CDR3 is 13 residues long. The V segment lost 6 bases and the J segment 6 bases; nucleotides outside the gene matches: 5. The chain's CDR3 is CASSLDRGREQYF. Here the CDR3 DNA reads TGTGCCAGCTCCCTTGACAGGGGGCGCGAGCAGTACTTC.

This clone was counted a few times. This chain connects TRBV4-1 to TRBJ1-2; D is possibly TRBD1 (5 bases). The CDR3 covers 15 residues. Germline V gene sequence: CDR1 MGHRA, CDR2 YSYEKL. V gave up 1 base and J gave up 6 bases, with 15 bases separating them. This CDR3 is CASSQVPGGLNGYTF. The CDR3 bases are TGCGCCAGCAGCCAAGTTCCCGGGGGTCTAAATGGCTACACCTTC.

This rearrangement joins TRBV15 to TRBJ2-6; D possibly corresponds to TRBD2 (5 bases). The CDR3 has 17 amino acids. V lost 4 bases and J lost 0, with 13 bases in between. Germline CDR1 reads LNHNV; CDR2 reads YYDKDF (reference sequence). CDR3 in DNA: TGTGCCACCAGCATATCTCCTCGGGGCTCTGGGGCCAACGTCCTGACTTTC. Translated, it gives CATSISPRGSGANVLTF.

The CDR3 loop is CASAASPDQGARETQYF. The CDR3 DNA sequence: TGTGCCAGCGCAGCTTCCCCCGACCAGGGTGCCAGGGAGACCCAGTACTTC. The V gene is TRBV11-2, the J gene TRBJ2-5, with D possibly matching TRBD1 (5 bases). The CDR3 is 17 residues long. V lost 8 bases and J lost 5, with 27 bases in between. The germline V gene encodes CDR1 SGHAT and CDR2 FQNNGV.

V is TRBV11-2 and J is TRBJ2-5, with D unclear. This CDR3 is 13 amino acids long. Per the germline V gene, CDR1 is SGHAT and CDR2 is FQNNGV. Trimming stripped 5 bases from V and 5 bases from J, with 12 bases between. This CDR3 reads CASSPPSVETQYF. DNA for the CDR3: TGTGCCAGCAGCCCCCCTAGTGTGGAGACCCAGTACTTC.

The chain carries TRBV18 and TRBJ1-3; D is ambiguous. The CDR3 sequence is 15 residues long. V lost 5 bases and J 0 bases, leaving 11 bases between the germline ends. The germline gives CDR1 KGHSH, CDR2 LQKENI. The CDR3 region is CASSGGWDSGNTIYF. The CDR3 DNA reads as TGTGCCAGCTCAGGAGGATGGGACTCTGGAAACACCATATATTTT.

The CDR3 DNA is TGTGCCATCAGTGAGGGGCTGGATGAGCAGTTCTTC. As protein: CAISEGLDEQFF. This chain connects TRBV10-3 to TRBJ2-1; D is unclear. The CDR3 totals 12 residues. Trimming removed 2 bases from V and 8 bases from J, with 7 bases in between. Germline CDR1 and CDR2: ENHRY and SYGVKD.